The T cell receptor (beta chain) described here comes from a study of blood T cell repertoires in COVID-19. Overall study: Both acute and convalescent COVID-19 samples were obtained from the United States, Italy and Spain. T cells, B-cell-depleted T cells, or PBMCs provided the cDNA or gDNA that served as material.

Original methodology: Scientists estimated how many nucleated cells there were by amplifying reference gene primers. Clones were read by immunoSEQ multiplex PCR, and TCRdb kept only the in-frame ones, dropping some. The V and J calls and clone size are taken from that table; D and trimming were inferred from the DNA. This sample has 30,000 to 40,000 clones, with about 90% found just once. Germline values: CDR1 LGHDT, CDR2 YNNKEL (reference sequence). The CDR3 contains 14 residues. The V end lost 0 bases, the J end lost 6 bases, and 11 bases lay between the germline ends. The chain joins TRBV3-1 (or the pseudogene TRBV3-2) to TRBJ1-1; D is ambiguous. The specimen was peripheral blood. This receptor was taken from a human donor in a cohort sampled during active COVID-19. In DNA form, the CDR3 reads TGTGCCAGCAGCCAAGATGGACTTTGGGCTGAAGCTTTCTTT. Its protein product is CASSQDGLWAEAFF.